Shown below are 11 T cell receptor beta chains from a single sample sequenced in a study of CD8+ T cells in alopecia areata. Regarding treatment: oral pan-JAK inhibitor, 5-10 mg twice daily. In each case, RNA was isolated and then reverse transcribed into cDNA as the sequencing template. Profiled with immunoSEQ multiplex PCR; TCRdb holds only in-frame clones, not every one. The table includes 150,000 to 200,000 clones, under 60% detected once. This sample comprised CD8+ T cells sorted from blood, obtained at week 24, from a patient treated with tofacitinib. The receptors originated from a human donor with alopecia areata.

V usage is TRBV4-1 and J usage is TRBJ2-7, with 7 bases fitting TRBD1. The CDR3 extends over 15 amino acids. Germline V gene data show CDR1 as MGHRA and CDR2 as YSYEKL. V lost 1 base and J lost 2; bases outside the gene matches: 5. For the CDR3, the DNA is TGCGCCAGCAGCCAAGGAAGGGGGCAGACCTACGAGCAGTACTTC. The encoded protein is CASSQGRGQTYEQYF.

This clone came up a few times. The chain is built from TRBV4-2 and TRBJ2-6; 8 bases map to TRBD1. The CDR3 length is 18 residues. Germline values: CDR1 LGHNA, CDR2 YNFKEQ. J lost 0 bases, V lost 1 base, and 5 bases had no gene match. This chain's CDR3 is CASSQGWTGNSGANVLTF. CDR3 nucleotides: TGTGCCAGCAGCCAAGGGTGGACAGGGAACTCTGGGGCCAACGTCCTGACTTTC.

This clone was seen a few times. J is TRBJ2-1 and V is TRBV27, with D tentatively TRBD1 (5 bases). The CDR3 contains 14 residues. V gave up 2 bases and J gave up 6 bases, with 11 bases separating them. Germline V gene sequence: CDR1 MNHEY, CDR2 SMNVEV (reference sequence). CDR3 protein: CASSLTQQVNEQFF. As DNA, the CDR3 is TGTGCCAGCAGTTTAACCCAACAGGTCAATGAGCAGTTCTTC.

This chain links TRBV5-1 with TRBJ1-2; D gene uncertain. Germline lookup yields CDR1 SGHRS and CDR2 YFSETQ. CDR3 length: 13 amino acids. The V and J ends lost 4 bases and 3 bases respectively, with 10 bases between them. The CDR3 DNA follows: TGCGCCAGCAGCGCCCCGTTGGACTATGGCTACACCTTC. This codes for CASSAPLDYGYTF.

The V gene is TRBV27, the J gene TRBJ2-3; 9 nucleotides agree with TRBD2. The CDR3 extends over 15 amino acids. Trimming cost V 4 bases and J 1 base; bases outside gene matches: 3. Germline CDR1 and CDR2: MNHEY and SMNVEV (reference sequence). The DNA of the CDR3 is TGTGCCAGCAGTTCCTGGACTAGCGGCACAGATACGCAGTATTTT. Its translation is CASSSWTSGTDTQYF.

This clone was seen only a few times. V gene TRBV4-1 combines with J gene TRBJ2-7; 10 bases match TRBD1. CDR1 is MGHRA, CDR2 YSYEKL, per germline. V shed 0 bases and J 3 bases; nucleotides not matched to a gene: 8. This CDR3 is 17 amino acids long. The CDR3 loop reads CASSQDVSGQGSYEQYF. For the CDR3, the DNA is TGCGCCAGCAGCCAAGATGTCTCGGGACAGGGGAGCTACGAGCAGTACTTC.

This chain links TRBV27 with TRBJ2-1; 10 bases line up with TRBD2. Trimming cost V 2 bases and J 7 bases; bases outside gene matches: 17. Germline CDR1 reads MNHEY; CDR2 reads SMNVEV (reference sequence). This CDR3 region has 19 residues. The CDR3 DNA reads TGTGCCAGCAGTTTACTCCCTAGCGGGGGACCTACCCGAATGAATGAGCAGTTCTTC. The encoded protein is CASSLLPSGGPTRMNEQFF.

This clone was seen a single time. J is TRBJ2-2 and V is TRBV6-5; D remains ambiguous. The CDR3 is 11 residues long. Between the trimmed V and J ends, which lost 6 bases and 6 bases, there was a span of 5 bases. Germline CDR1 MNHEY, CDR2 SVGAGI. The CDR3 bases are TGTGCCAGCAGAGGTGCCGGGGAGCTGTTTTTT. Translating gives CASRGAGELFF.

The chain has TRBV4-1 and TRBJ2-2; the match to TRBD2 covers 12 bases. Germline V gives CDR1 MGHRA, CDR2 YSYEKL. There are 17 residues in the CDR3. Losses at the gene ends were 0 bases for V and 7 bases for J; bases not matched to a gene: 6. The DNA for the CDR3 is TGCGCCAGCAGCCAAGATGGTGGACTAGCGGGGTTCGGGGAGCTGTTTTTT. It yields the protein CASSQDGGLAGFGELFF.

The V gene is TRBV4-1, the J gene TRBJ2-3; TRBD2 matches 10 bases. The CDR3 is 15 amino acids. V trimming: 6 bases; J trimming: 1 base; junction bases outside the gene matches: 4. Germline V lookup: CDR1 MGHRA, CDR2 YSYEKL. CDR3 sequence: CASRPGTSGTDTQYF. In DNA form, the CDR3 reads TGCGCCAGCAGGCCCGGGACTAGCGGCACAGATACGCAGTATTTT.

This chain uses TRBV5-1 with TRBJ2-7, with D perhaps assigned TRBD1 or TRBD2 (5 bases each). Per germline, CDR1 SGHRS and CDR2 YFSETQ. The CDR3 has 12 residues. V shed 3 bases and J shed 5 bases, with 9 bases lying between them. The CDR3: CASSSGTNEQYF. In DNA, the CDR3 is TGCGCCAGCAGCTCCGGGACGAACGAGCAGTACTTC.